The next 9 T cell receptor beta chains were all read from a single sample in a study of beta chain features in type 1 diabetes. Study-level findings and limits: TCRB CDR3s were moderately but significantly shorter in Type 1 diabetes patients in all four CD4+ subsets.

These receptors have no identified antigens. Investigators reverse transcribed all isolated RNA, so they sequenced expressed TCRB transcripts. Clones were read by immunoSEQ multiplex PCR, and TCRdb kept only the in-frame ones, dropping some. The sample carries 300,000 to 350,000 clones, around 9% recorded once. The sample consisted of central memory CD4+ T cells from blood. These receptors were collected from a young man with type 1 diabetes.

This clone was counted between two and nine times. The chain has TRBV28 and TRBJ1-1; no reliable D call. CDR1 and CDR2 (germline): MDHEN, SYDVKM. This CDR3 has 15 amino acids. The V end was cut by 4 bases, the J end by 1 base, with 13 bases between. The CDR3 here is CASSSSTRANTEAFF. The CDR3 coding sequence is TGTGCCAGCAGTTCGTCGACAAGGGCGAACACTGAAGCTTTCTTT. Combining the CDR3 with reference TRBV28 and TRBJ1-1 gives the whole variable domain DVKVTQSSRYLVKRTGEKVFLECVQDMDHENMFWYRQDPGLGLRLIYFSYDVKMKEKGDIPEGYSVSREKKERFSLILESASTNQTSMYLCASSSSTRANTEAFFGQGTRLTVV.

In nucleotides, the CDR3 is TGTGCCAGCAGCAGATGGACTAGCGGGGGGACGACCTTGGGGAATGAGCAGTTCTTC. Translated, it gives CASSRWTSGGTTLGNEQFF. The chain couples TRBV7-2 to TRBJ2-1; 14 positions agree with TRBD2. The CDR3 runs to 19 residues. In germline, CDR1 is SGHTA, CDR2 FQGNSA. Losses at the gene ends were 5 bases for V and 7 bases for J; bases not matched to a gene: 16.

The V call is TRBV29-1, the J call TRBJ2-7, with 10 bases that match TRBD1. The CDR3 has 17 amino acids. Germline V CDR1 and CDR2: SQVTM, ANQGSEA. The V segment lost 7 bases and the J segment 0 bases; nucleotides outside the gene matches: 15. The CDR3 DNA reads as TGCAGCGCCCTGGGACAGGGGAAGGGCCTTAGCTCCTACGAGCAGTACTTC. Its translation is CSALGQGKGLSSYEQYF.

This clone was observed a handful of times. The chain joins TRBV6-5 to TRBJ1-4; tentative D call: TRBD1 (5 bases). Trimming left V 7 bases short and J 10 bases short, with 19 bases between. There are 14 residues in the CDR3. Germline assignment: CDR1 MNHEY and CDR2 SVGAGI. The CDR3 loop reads CASNESPGSGKLFF. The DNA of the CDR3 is TGTGCCAGCAACGAGAGTCCAGGGTCGGGAAAACTGTTTTTT.

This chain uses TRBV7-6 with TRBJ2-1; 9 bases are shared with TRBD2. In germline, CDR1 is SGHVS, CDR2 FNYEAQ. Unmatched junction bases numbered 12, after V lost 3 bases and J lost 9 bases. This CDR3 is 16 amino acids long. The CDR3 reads CASSLGGSGGIIEQFF. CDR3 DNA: TGTGCCAGCAGCTTGGGTGGCAGCGGGGGGATTATTGAGCAGTTCTTC.

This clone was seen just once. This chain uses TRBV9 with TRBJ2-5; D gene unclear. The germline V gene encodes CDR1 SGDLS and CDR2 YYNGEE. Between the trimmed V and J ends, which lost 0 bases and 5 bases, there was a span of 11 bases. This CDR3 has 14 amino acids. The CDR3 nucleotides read TGTGCCAGCAGCGTAGATCCGGGTGGGGAGACCCAGTACTTC. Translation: CASSVDPGGETQYF.

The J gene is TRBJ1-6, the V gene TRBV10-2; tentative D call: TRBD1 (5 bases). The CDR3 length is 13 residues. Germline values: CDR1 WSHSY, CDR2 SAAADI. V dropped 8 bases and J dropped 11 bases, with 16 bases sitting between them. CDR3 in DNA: TGCGCCAGCGTTCCGACACAAGGGGCACCCCTCCACTTT. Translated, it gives CASVPTQGAPLHF.

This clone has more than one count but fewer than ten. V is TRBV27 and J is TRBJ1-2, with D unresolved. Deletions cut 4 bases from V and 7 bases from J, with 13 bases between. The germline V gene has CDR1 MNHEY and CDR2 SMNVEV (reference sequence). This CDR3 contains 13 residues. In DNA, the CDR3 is TGTGCCAGCAGTTCTTCCGGAATCTTTGGCTACACCTTC. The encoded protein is CASSSSGIFGYTF.

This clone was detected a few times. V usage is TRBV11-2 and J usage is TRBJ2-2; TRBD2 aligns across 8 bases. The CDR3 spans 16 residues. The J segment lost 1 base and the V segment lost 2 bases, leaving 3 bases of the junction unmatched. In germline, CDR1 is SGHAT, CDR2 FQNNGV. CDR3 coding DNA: TGTGCCAGCAGCTTATTAGCGGGGTTGAACACCGGGGAGCTGTTTTTT. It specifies CASSLLAGLNTGELFF.